The 7 T cell receptor beta chains below were found in one sample sequenced in a study of naive and memory T cell subsets. Two oligonucleotides, mixed equimolar, formed the beta constant-region primer covering TRBC1 and TRBC2. Using its own MiXCR run on the UMI-ligation and nested PCR reads, TCRdb lists one record per CDR3 protein. This sample yields 140,000 to 150,000 distinct CDR3 sequences, of which about a sixth are seen a single time; around 0.14% belongs to the top ten. Sequencing was carried out using naive CD4+ T cells from blood. These receptors were taken from a human donor in good health.

This chain uses TRBV27 with TRBJ1-5, with no clear D. Trimming removed 3 bases from V and 3 bases from J, with 9 bases in between. CDR1 and CDR2 from the germline V gene are MNHEY and SMNVEV (reference sequence). The CDR3 consists of 14 residues. The CDR3 nucleotides read TGTGCCAGCAGTTTTCGGCGCCTCAATCAGCCCCAGCATTTT. Its translation: CASSFRRLNQPQHF.

The V and J genes are TRBV20-1 and TRBJ2-2, with 9 positions matching TRBD2. The CDR3 is 15 amino acids. Germline CDR1 and CDR2: DFQATT and SNEGSKA (reference sequence). Losses at the gene ends were 6 bases for V and 5 bases for J; bases not matched to a gene: 10. CDR3: CSAPISGSLTGELFF. As DNA, the CDR3 is TGCAGTGCGCCAATTAGCGGGAGTCTAACCGGGGAGCTGTTTTTT.

The rearrangement joins TRBV27 to TRBJ2-2; D is unclear. Germline assignment: CDR1 MNHEY and CDR2 SMNVEV (reference sequence). Between the trimmed V and J ends, which lost 6 bases and 4 bases, there was a span of 12 bases. The CDR3 has 14 residues. The DNA of the CDR3 is TGTGCCAGCAGCCCTTGGTCCGCCACCGGGGAGCTGTTTTTT. Translating it yields CASSPWSATGELFF.

This clonotype has just a few counts. The chain carries TRBV14 and TRBJ2-3, with D perhaps matching TRBD1 (6 bases). Deletions cut 6 bases from V and 2 bases from J, with 9 bases between. The CDR3 is 13 residues long. The germline V gene has CDR1 SGHDN and CDR2 FVKESK. The CDR3 spells CASRGGITDTQYF. The CDR3 DNA reads as TGTGCCAGCAGAGGGGGAATCACAGATACGCAGTATTTT.

The rearrangement uses TRBV5-1 and TRBJ2-2, with D hard to call. The V end was cut by 6 bases, the J end by 8 bases, with 8 bases between. Germline lookup yields CDR1 SGHRS and CDR2 YFSETQ. The CDR3 sequence is 11 residues long. The CDR3 protein is CASTLEGELFF. Written as DNA, the CDR3 is TGCGCCAGCACTCTGGAAGGGGAGCTGTTTTTT.

The V and J genes are TRBV9 and TRBJ2-6; the D gene could be TRBD1 or TRBD2 (5 bases each). This CDR3 is 17 amino acids long. The ends were cut back, 3 bases at V and 1 base at J, with 14 bases in the middle. CDR1 is SGDLS, CDR2 YYNGEE, per germline. The CDR3 loop is CASSARDVRSGANVLTF. CDR3 coding DNA: TGTGCCAGCAGCGCCCGGGACGTACGTTCTGGGGCCAACGTCCTGACTTTC.

This clonotype was seen many times. The chain recombines TRBV2 with TRBJ1-1, with unresolved D. The V and J ends lost 3 bases and 1 base respectively, with 6 bases between them. CDR3 length equals 13 residues. Germline V lookup: CDR1 SNHLY, CDR2 FYNNEI. The CDR3 loop reads CASSDRTNTEAFF. The CDR3 DNA sequence: TGTGCCAGCAGTGACAGGACGAACACTGAAGCTTTCTTT.